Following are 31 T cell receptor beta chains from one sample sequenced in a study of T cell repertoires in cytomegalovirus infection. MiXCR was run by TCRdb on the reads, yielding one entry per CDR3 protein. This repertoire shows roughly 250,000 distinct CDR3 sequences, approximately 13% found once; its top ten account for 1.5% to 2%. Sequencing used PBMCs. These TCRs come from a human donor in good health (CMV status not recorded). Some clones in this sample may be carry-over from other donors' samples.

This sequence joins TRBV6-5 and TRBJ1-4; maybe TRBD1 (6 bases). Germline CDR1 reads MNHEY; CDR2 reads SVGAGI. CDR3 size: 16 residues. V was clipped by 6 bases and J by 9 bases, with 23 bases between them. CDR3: CASSLNTGRVRKKLFF. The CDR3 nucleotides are TGTGCCAGCAGCTTAAACACAGGGCGGGTTAGGAAAAAACTGTTTTTT.

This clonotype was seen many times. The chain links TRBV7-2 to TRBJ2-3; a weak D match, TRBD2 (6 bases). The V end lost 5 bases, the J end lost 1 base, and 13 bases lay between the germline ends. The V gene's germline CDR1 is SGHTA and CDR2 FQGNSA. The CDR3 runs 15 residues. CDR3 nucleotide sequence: TGTGCCAGCAGCGCGGGGAATGTGGGCACAGATACGCAGTATTTT. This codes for CASSAGNVGTDTQYF.

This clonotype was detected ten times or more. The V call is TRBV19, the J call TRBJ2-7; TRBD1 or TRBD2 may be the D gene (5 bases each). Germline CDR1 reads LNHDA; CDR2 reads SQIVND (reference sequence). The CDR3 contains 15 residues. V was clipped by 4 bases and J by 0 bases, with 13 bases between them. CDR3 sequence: CASSKGRASSYEQYF. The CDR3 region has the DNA TGTGCCAGTAGTAAGGGACGGGCGAGCTCCTACGAGCAGTACTTC. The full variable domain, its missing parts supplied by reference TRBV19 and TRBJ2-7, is DGGITQSPKYLFRKEGQNVTLSCEQNLNHDAMYWYRQDPGQGLRLIYYSQIVNDFQKGDIAEGYSVSREKKESFPLTVTSAQKNPTAFYLCASSKGRASSYEQYFGPGTRLTVT.

In DNA, the CDR3 is TGTGCCAGTAGTTCCTCTCGGCAGGATCTGGGGGAGACCCAGTACTTC. Translation: CASSSSRQDLGETQYF. The genes are TRBV19 and TRBJ2-5, with D uncertain. Trimming removed 5 bases from V and 5 bases from J, with 21 bases in between. Germline-derived CDR1 and CDR2 are LNHDA and SQIVND (reference sequence). The length of the CDR3 is 16 residues.

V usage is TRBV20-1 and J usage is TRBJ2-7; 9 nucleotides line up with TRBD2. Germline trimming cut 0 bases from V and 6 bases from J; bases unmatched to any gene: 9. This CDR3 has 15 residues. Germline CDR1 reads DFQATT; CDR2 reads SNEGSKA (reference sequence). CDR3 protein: CSARDPAGGPLEQYF. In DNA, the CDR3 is TGCAGTGCTAGAGATCCGGCGGGAGGGCCGCTCGAGCAGTACTTC.

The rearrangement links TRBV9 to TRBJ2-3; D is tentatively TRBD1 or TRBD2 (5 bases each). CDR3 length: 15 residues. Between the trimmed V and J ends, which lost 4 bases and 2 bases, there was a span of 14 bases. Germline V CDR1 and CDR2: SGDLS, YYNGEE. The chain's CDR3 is CASSLGDGPTDTQYF. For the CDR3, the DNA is TGTGCCAGCAGCCTTGGGGACGGCCCCACAGATACGCAGTATTTT. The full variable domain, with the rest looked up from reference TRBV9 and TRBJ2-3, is DSGVTQTPKHLITATGQRVTLRCSPRSGDLSVYWYQQSLDQGLQFLIQYYNGEERAKGNILERFSAQQFPDLHSELNLSSLELGDSALYFCASSLGDGPTDTQYFGPGTRLTVL.

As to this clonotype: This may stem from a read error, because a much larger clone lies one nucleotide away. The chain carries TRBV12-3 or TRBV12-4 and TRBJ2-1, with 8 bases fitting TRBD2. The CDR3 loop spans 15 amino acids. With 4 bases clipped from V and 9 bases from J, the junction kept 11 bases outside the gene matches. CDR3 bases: TGTGCCAGCAGTTCCGGGGGTCTCGGGAGGGGTGAGCAGTTCTTC. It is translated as CASSSGGLGRGEQFF.

The CDR3 protein is CASILTRDSNQPQHF. CDR3 sequence (DNA): TGTGCCAGCATCTTGACCCGAGATAGCAATCAGCCCCAGCATTTT. This rearrangement joins TRBV2 to TRBJ1-5; D is unclear. CDR1 and CDR2 (germline): SNHLY, FYNNEI. The CDR3 covers 15 residues. V gave up 7 bases and J gave up 0 bases, with 13 bases separating them.

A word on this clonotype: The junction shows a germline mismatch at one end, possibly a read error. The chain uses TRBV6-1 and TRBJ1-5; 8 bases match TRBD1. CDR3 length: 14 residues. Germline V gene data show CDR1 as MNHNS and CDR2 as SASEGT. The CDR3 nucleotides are TGTGCCAGCAGTCTCTCAGGGGGCAAACAGCCCCAGCATTTT. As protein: CASSLSGGKQPQHF.

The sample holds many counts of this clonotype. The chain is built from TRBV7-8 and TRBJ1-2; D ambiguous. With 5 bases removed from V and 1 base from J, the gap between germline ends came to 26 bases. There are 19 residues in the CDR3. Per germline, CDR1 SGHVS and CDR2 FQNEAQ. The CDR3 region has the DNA TGTGCCAGCAGCCCAACGCCCGGCGCCCAAACCCTTAATAACTATGGCTACACCTTC. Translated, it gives CASSPTPGAQTLNNYGYTF.

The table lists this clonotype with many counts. The CDR3 here is CASSFSSGGPDTQYF. The CDR3 DNA is TGTGCCAGCAGCTTTTCTAGCGGGGGGCCCGATACGCAGTATTTT. V usage is TRBV7-3 and J usage is TRBJ2-3; 11 bases are a match to TRBD2. The CDR3 runs 15 residues. In germline, CDR1 is SGHTA, CDR2 FQGTGA. V dropped 3 bases and J dropped 6; count of bases not matched to a gene: 5.

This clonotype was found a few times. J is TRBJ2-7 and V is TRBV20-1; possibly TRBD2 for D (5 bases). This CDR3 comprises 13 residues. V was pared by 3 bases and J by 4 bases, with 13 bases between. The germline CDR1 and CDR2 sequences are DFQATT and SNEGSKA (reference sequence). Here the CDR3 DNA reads TGCAGTGCTAGCATCCGGTCGGGATACGAGCAGTACTTC. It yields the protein CSASIRSGYEQYF.

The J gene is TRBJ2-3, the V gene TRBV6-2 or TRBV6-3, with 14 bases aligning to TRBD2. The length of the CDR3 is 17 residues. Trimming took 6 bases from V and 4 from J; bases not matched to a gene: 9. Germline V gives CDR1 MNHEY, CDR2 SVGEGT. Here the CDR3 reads CASSSGTSGSRADTQYF. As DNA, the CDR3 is TGTGCCAGCAGCTCCGGGACTAGCGGGAGTCGGGCAGATACGCAGTATTTT.

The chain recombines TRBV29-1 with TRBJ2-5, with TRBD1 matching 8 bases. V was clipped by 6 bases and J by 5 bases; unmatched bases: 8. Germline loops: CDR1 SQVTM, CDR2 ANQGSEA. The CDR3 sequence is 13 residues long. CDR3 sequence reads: CSVEDRDVETQYF. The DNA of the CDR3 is TGCAGCGTGGAGGACAGGGATGTGGAGACCCAGTACTTC.

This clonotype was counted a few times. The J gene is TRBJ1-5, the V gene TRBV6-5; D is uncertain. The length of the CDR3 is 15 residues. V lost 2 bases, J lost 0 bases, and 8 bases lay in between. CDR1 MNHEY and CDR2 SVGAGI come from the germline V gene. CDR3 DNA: TGTGCCAGCAGTTACAGGACTCCTAGCAATCAGCCCCAGCATTTT. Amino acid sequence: CASSYRTPSNQPQHF.

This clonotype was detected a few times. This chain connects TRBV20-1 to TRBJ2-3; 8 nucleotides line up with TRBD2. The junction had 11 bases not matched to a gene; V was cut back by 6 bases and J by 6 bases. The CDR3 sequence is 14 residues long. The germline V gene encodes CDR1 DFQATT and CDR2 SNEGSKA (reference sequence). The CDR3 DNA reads TGCAGTGCCGGCGGCGGGGGGCCAGGGGATACGCAGTATTTT. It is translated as CSAGGGGPGDTQYF.

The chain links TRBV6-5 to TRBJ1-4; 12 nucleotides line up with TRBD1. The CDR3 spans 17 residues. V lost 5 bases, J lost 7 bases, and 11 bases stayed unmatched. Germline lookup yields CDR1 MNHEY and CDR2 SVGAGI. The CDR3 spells CASSAPGQGAKGEKLFF. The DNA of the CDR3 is TGTGCCAGCAGTGCTCCGGGACAGGGGGCGAAAGGTGAAAAACTGTTTTTT.

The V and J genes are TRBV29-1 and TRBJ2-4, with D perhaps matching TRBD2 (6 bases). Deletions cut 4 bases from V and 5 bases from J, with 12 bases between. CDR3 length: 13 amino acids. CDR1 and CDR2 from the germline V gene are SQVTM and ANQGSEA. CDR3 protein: CSVAGGTQNIQYF. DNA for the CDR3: TGCAGCGTTGCTGGCGGGACCCAAAACATTCAGTACTTC.

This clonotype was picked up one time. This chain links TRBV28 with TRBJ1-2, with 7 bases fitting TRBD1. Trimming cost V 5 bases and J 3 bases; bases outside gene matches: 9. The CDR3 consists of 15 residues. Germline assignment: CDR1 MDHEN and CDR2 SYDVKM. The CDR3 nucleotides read TGTGCCAGCAGTCCCGAGACAGGGAAGCACTATGGCTACACCTTC. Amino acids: CASSPETGKHYGYTF.

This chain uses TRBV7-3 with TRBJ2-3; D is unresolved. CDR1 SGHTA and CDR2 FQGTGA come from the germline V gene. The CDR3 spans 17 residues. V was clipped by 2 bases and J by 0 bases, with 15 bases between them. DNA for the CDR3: TGTGCCAGCAGCTTAGAGGCTCTTGGCACTAGCACAGATACGCAGTATTTT. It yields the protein CASSLEALGTSTDTQYF.

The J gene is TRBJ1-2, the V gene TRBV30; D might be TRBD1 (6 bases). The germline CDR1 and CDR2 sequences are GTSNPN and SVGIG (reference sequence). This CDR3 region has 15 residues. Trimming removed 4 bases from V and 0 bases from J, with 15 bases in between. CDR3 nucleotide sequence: TGTGCCTGGATCCCCGACAGGTATGCTAACTATGGCTACACCTTC. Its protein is CAWIPDRYANYGYTF.

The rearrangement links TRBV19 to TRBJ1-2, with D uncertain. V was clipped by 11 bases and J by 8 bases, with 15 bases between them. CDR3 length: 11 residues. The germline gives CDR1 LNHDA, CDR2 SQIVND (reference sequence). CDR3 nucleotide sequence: TGTGCCCGGCGTGACGGGCTCGGCTACACCTTC. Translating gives CARRDGLGYTF.

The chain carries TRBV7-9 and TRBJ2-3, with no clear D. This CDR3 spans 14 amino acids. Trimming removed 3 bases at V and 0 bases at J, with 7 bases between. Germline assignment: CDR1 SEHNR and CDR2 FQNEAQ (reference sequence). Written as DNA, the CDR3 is TGTGCCAGCAGCTTCCCACTAAGCACAGATACGCAGTATTTT. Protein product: CASSFPLSTDTQYF.

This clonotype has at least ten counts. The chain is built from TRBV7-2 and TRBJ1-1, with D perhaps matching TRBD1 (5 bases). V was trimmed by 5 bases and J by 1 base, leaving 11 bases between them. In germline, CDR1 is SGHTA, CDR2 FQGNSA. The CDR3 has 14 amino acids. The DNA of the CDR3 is TGTGCCAGCAGCCGAACTAGGGGGAACACTGAAGCTTTCTTT. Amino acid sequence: CASSRTRGNTEAFF.

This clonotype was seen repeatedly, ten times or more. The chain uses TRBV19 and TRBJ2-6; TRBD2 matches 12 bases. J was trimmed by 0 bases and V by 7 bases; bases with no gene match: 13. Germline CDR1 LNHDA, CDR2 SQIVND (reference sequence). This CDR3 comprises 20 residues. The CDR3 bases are TGTGCCAGTACCCCCCGACTAGCGGGAGTGAAGATCTCTGGGGCCAACGTCCTGACTTTC. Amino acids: CASTPRLAGVKISGANVLTF.

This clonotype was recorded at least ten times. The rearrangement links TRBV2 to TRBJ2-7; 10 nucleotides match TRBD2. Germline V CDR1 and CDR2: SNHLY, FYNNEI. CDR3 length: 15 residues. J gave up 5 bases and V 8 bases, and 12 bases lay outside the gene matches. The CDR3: CASGRLASGSHEQYF. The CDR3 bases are TGTGCCAGCGGGAGGTTGGCTAGCGGGAGCCACGAGCAGTACTTC.

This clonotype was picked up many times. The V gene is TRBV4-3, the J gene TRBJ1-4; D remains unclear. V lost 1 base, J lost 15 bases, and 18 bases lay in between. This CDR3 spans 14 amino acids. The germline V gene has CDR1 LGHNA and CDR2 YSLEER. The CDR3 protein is CASSQGVTDRGLFF. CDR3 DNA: TGCGCCAGCAGCCAAGGCGTGACCGACCGCGGGTTGTTTTTT.

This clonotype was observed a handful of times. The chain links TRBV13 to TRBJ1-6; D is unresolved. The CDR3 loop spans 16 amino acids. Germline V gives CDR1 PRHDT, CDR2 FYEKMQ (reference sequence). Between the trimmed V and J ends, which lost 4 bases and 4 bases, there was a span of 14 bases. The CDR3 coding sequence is TGTGCCAGCAGCTCGCAAACGGCATCATATAATTCACCCCTCCACTTT. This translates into CASSSQTASYNSPLHF.

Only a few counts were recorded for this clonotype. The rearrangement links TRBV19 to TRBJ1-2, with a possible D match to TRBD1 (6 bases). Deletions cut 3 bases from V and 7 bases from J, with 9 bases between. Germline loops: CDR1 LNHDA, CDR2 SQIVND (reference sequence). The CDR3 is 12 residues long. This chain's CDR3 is CASSIRGAGYTF. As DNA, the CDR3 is TGTGCCAGTAGTATCCGGGGGGCTGGCTACACCTTC.

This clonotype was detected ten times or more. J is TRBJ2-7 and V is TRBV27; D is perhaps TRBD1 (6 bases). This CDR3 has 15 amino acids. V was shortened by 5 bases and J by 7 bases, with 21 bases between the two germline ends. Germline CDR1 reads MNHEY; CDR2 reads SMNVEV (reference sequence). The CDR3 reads CASSVMTGWPGEQYF. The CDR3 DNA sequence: TGTGCCAGCAGTGTAATGACAGGTTGGCCAGGTGAGCAGTACTTC.

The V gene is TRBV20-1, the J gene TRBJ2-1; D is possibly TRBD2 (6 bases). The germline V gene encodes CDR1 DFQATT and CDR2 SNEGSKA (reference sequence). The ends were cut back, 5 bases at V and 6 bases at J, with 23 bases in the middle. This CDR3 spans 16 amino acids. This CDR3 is CSALKRGGAWSNEQFF. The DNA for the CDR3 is TGCAGTGCTCTTAAGAGGGGCGGGGCCTGGAGCAATGAGCAGTTCTTC.